This T cell receptor (beta chain) was documented in a study of monozygotic twins with inflammatory bowel disease. Study-level findings and limits: T cell subtypes were not distinguishable in this analysis.

Comment on this clonotype: Its antigen is unknown.

TCRdb re-called the 5' RACE reads; every CDR3 protein appears as one record, without DNA. The sample table includes around 220,000 distinct CDR3 sequences. CDR1 is SGHNT, CDR2 YYREEE, per germline (reference sequence). This CDR3 comprises 12 residues. Sequenced input: blood. The receptor was derived from a human donor with ulcerative colitis or Crohn's disease, or a healthy co-twin of an affected twin (not recorded which). V usage is TRBV5-4 and J usage is TRBJ2-2. The CDR3 reads CATLSWAGELFF.